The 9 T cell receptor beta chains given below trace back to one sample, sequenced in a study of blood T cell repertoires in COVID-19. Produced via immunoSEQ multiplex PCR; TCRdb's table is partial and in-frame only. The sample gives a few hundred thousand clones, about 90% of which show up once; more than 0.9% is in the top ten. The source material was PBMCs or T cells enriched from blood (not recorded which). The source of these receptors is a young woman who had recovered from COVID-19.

CDR3 coding DNA: TGTGCCAGCAGTTTATGGACCAGGGGGTCCTATAATTCACCCCTCCACTTT. Translating gives CASSLWTRGSYNSPLHF. The chain combines TRBV28 with TRBJ1-6; 7 bases line up with TRBD1. Germline V gives CDR1 MDHEN, CDR2 SYDVKM. Losses at the gene ends were 0 bases for V and 1 base for J; bases not matched to a gene: 3. CDR3 size: 17 residues. Variable domain in full (rest from reference TRBV28 and TRBJ1-6): DVKVTQSSRYLVKRTGEKVFLECVQDMDHENMFWYRQDPGLGLRLIYFSYDVKMKEKGDIPEGYSVSREKKERFSLILESASTNQTSMYLCASSLWTRGSYNSPLHFGNGTRLTVT.

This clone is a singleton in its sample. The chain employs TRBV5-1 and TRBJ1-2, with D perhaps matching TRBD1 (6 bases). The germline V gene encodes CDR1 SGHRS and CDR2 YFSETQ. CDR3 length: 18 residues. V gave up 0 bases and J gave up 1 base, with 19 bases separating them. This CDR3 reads CASSLAGAGASLNYGYTF. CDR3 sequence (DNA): TGCGCCAGCAGCTTGGCAGGGGCAGGGGCCAGCCTTAACTATGGCTACACCTTC. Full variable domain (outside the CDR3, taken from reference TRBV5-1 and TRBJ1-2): KAGVTQTPRYLIKTRGQQVTLSCSPISGHRSVSWYQQTPGQGLQFLFEYFSETQRNKGNFPGRFSGRQFSNSRSEMNVSTLELGDSALYLCASSLAGAGASLNYGYTFGSGTRLTVV.

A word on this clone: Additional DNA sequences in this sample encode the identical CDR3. The CDR3 DNA reads TGTGCCACCAGCAGAGACCGGGGCTCTGGAAACACCATATATTTT. Translated, it gives CATSRDRGSGNTIYF. The rearrangement links TRBV15 to TRBJ1-3; D unresolved. V lost 0 bases and J lost 0, with 6 bases in between. Germline V gene lookup returns CDR1 LNHNV and CDR2 YYDKDF (reference sequence). The CDR3 has 15 amino acids.

The CDR3 spells CASSPGLAVLGNEQFF. DNA of the CDR3: TGTGCCAGTAGTCCGGGACTAGCGGTCTTGGGAAATGAGCAGTTCTTC. This rearrangement joins TRBV19 to TRBJ2-1; the match to TRBD2 covers 11 bases. The V and J ends lost 5 bases and 7 bases, in that order; junction bases with no gene match: 10. CDR1 and CDR2 (germline): LNHDA, SQIVND (reference sequence). The CDR3 is 16 residues long.

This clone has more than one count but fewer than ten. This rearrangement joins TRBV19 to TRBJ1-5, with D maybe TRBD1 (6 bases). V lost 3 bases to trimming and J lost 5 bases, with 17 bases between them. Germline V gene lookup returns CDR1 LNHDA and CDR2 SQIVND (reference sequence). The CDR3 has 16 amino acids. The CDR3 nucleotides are TGTGCCAGTAGTATTCCCGGGACACCCCTTTATCAGCCCCAGCATTTT. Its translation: CASSIPGTPLYQPQHF. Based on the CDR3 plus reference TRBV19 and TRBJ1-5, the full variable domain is DGGITQSPKYLFRKEGQNVTLSCEQNLNHDAMYWYRQDPGQGLRLIYYSQIVNDFQKGDIAEGYSVSREKKESFPLTVTSAQKNPTAFYLCASSIPGTPLYQPQHFGDGTRLSIL.

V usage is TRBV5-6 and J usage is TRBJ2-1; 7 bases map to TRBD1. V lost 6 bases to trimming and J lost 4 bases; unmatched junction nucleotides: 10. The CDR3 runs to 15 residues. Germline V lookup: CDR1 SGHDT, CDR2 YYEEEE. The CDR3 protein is CASTQDRITYNEQFF. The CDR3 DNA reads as TGTGCCAGCACCCAGGACAGGATAACTTACAATGAGCAGTTCTTC.

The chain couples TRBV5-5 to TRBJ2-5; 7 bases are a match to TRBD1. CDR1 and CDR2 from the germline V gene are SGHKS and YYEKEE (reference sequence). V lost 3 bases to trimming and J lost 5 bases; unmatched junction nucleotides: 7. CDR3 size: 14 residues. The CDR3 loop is CASSSTTGSETQYF. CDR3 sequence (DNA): TGTGCCAGCAGCTCAACGACAGGGTCCGAGACCCAGTACTTC.

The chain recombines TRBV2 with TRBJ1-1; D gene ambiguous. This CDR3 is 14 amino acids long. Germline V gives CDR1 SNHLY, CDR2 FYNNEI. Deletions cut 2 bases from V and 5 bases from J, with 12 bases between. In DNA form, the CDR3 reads TGTGCCAGCAGTGAATCCGTATCGGGGACTGAAGCTTTCTTT. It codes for CASSESVSGTEAFF.

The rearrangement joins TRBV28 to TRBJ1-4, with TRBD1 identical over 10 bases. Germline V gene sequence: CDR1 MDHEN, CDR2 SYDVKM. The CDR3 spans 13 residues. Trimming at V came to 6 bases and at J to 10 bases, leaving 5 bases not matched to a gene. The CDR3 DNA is TGTGCCAGCAGGACAGGGGGCGCAGGAAAACTGTTTTTT. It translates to CASRTGGAGKLFF.